This T cell receptor (beta chain) was profiled in a study of Graves' ophthalmopathy and Graves' hyperthyroidism. Study information: Upon initial diagnosis and before any treatment, peripheral blood was collected. General study points: Most expanded thyroid clonotypes above 0.001 frequency also appeared in blood.

This clonotype occurred once. Its specificity is not known. Amplification targeted the TCR beta CDR3 regions, with RNA transcripts as the source material. HTBI primers were used in a first-round RT-PCR, which preceded a second-round multiplex PCR. TCRdb redid the calling of the multiplex PCR reads with MiXCR, one entry per CDR3 protein. Of about 25,000 distinct CDR3 sequences in the sample, less than 50% were seen once. Uncontrolled infections, other autoimmune diseases, pregnancy or lactation barred patients from enrollment. The PBMC fraction was derived from 10 ml of fresh peripheral blood. This sequence originates from an adult woman with stable Graves' hyperthyroidism. Sequenced material: peripheral blood.

CDR3 residues: CASSLGRQGYREQFF. CDR3 in DNA: TGTGCCAGCAGCTTAGGTAGACAGGGGTATCGGGAGCAGTTCTTC. This chain joins TRBV7-8 and TRBJ2-1, with 8 nucleotides matching TRBD1. Trimming took 1 base from V and 10 from J; bases not matched to a gene: 9. CDR1 and CDR2 from the germline V gene are SGHVS and FQNEAQ. This CDR3 has 15 amino acids.